This T cell receptor (beta chain) comes out of a study of OX40 agonist ivuxolimab in advanced cancers. Germline loops: CDR1 MDHEN, CDR2 SYDVKM. With V trimmed by 8 bases and J by 2 bases, 2 bases remained unmatched. This CDR3 contains 12 residues. General observations from the study: In CD8+ T cells, expanded clones were on average more numerous than in CD4+.

The method was immunoSEQ multiplex PCR; TCRdb's version includes in-frame clones alone and lacks a portion of them. The sample yields under 60,000 clones, 70% to 90% seen once. Regarding this clone: Its antigen is still unknown.

The receptor's source is an adult with an advanced solid tumor such as melanoma, head and neck, liver or kidney cancer. The sequenced sample was CD4+ or CD8+ T cells sorted from blood, obtained in a trial of the OX40 agonist ivuxolimab. V and J are TRBV28 and TRBJ2-5, with TRBD2 matching 7 bases. DNA for the CDR3: TGTGCCAGCCGGGACTATCAAGAGACCCAGTACTTC. Protein product: CASRDYQETQYF.